This T cell receptor beta chain was identified in a study of shared clonotypes between healthy human individuals. About the study: A couple of female and a few male donors aged 18 to 49 were enrolled. Broader study findings: Sample collection involved blood only; tissue repertoires are likely different.

Each sample came from a Caucasian adult donor living in Nashville, Tennessee. Details on this clone: Its antigen remains unidentified.

The test was conducted at deep level. Sequencing was performed with immunoSEQ multiplex PCR; in TCRdb, only in-frame clones are kept and a portion is missing. The sample shows 470,000 or so clones, about 84% of them seen only once. V dropped 0 bases and J dropped 4 bases, with 4 bases sitting between them. Germline CDR1 reads LGHNA; CDR2 reads YNFKEQ. This CDR3 contains 14 residues. This chain connects TRBV4-2 to TRBJ2-6; D is unresolved. What was sequenced was PBMCs. This sequence was found in a middle-aged woman in good health. Some clones in this sample may be carry-over from other donors' samples. CDR3 amino acids: CASSQDFGANVLTF. CDR3 coding DNA: TGTGCCAGCAGCCAAGATTTCGGGGCCAACGTCCTGACTTTC.